Listed here is a single TCR beta chain. Its antigen is unidentified. TCRdb reanalysed the reads using MiXCR and keeps one entry per CDR3 protein. The sample consists of around 310,000 distinct CDR3 sequences, almost 30% of them appearing once. The length of the CDR3 is 14 residues. CDR1 is SGHRS and CDR2 is YFSETQ in the germline V gene. J gave up 10 bases and V 5 bases, and 9 bases lay outside the gene matches. The data belong to a study of T cell repertoires in cytomegalovirus infection. Study in general: Recently identified HLA-C-restricted and well-studied HLA-B-restricted CMV epitopes were used. Based on public TCR beta signatures, there were indications of CMV infection and of a matching HLA type. Findings of the study overall: CMV-specific HLA-C-restricted TCR beta clonotypes dominated the ex vivo response.

The source is a human donor in good health (CMV status not recorded). Some clones in this sample may be carry-over from other donors' samples. The chain couples TRBV5-1 to TRBJ1-4; 9 bases fit TRBD1. This specimen was cultured PBMCs, taken from culture after CMV antigen stimulation. The CDR3 DNA reads as TGCGCCAGCAGAGGGGGACAGGGATTCGGAAAACTGTTTTTT. Its protein is CASRGGQGFGKLFF.